This T cell receptor (beta chain) was sequenced in a study of blood T cell repertoires in COVID-19. Some clones are missing from TCRdb's copy, which holds only in-frame ones; the method was immunoSEQ multiplex PCR. The table shows about 240,000 clones, with roughly 80% occurring only once. Germline V lookup: CDR1 SGHTA, CDR2 FQGTGA. CDR3 length: 15 residues. V was trimmed by 1 base and J by 3 bases, leaving 9 bases between them. This clone was recorded a few times. This clonotype was obtained from a middle-aged woman who had been exposed to COVID-19. The chain is built from TRBV7-3 and TRBJ2-2; tentatively, D is TRBD1 (6 bases). The sequenced sample was PBMCs or T cells enriched from blood (not recorded which). DNA of the CDR3: TGTGCCAGCAGCTTAAGAGGGGGATACACCGGGGAGCTGTTTTTT. It encodes CASSLRGGYTGELFF.